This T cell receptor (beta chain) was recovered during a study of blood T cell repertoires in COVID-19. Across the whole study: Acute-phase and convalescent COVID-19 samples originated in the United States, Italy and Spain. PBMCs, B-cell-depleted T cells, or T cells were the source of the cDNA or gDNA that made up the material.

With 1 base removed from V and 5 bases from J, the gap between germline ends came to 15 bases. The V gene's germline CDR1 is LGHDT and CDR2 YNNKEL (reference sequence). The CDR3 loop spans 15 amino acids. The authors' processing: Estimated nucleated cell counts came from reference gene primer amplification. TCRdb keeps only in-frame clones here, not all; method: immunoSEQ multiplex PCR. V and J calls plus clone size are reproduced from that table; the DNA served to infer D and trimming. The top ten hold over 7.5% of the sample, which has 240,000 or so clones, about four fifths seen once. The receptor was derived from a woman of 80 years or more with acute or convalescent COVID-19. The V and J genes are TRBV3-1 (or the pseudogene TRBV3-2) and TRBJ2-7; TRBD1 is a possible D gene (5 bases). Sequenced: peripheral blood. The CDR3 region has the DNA TGTGCCAGCAGCCAAGGTGAGGTCAGGGCCCACGAGCAGTACTTC. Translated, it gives CASSQGEVRAHEQYF.